Below are 20 T cell receptor beta chains sequenced from a single sample in a study of blood T cell repertoires in COVID-19. Measured with immunoSEQ multiplex PCR; TCRdb has only the in-frame clones, and not every one. The sample yields 70,000 to 80,000 clones, roughly 86% seen once. The sample was peripheral blood. Every receptor here comes from a woman between 55 and 75 years old with acute or convalescent COVID-19.

The V call is TRBV6-5, the J call TRBJ2-5; TRBD2 matches at 15 bases. Trimming cost V 7 bases and J 5 bases; bases outside gene matches: 2. The V gene's germline CDR1 is MNHEY and CDR2 SVGAGI. This CDR3 has 14 amino acids. CDR3 nucleotide sequence: TGTGCCAGCACCGGACTAGCGGGGGGGGAGACCCAGTACTTC. Translation gives CASTGLAGGETQYF.

V usage is TRBV6-1 and J usage is TRBJ2-6, with D perhaps matching TRBD1 (5 bases). Germline CDR1 reads MNHNS; CDR2 reads SASEGT. V gave up 3 bases and J gave up 0 bases, with 6 bases separating them. There are 15 residues in the CDR3. The DNA for the CDR3 is TGTGCCAGCAGTGACAGGGACTCTGGGGCCAACGTCCTGACTTTC. Translated: CASSDRDSGANVLTF.

This chain joins TRBV24-1 and TRBJ1-2, with D perhaps matching TRBD1 (5 bases). The V and J ends lost 2 bases and 2 bases respectively, with 8 bases between them. Germline V lookup: CDR1 KGHDR, CDR2 SFDVKD. The CDR3 totals 14 residues. The CDR3 DNA reads TGTGCCACCAGTGATTCAGCAGGGAACTATGGCTACACCTTC. This gives the protein CATSDSAGNYGYTF.

The chain recombines TRBV7-6 with TRBJ2-2; 8 bases fit TRBD1. Germline CDR1 and CDR2: SGHVS and FNYEAQ. This CDR3 is built from 16 residues. Losses at the gene ends were 5 bases for V and 5 bases for J; bases not matched to a gene: 10. The CDR3 bases are TGTGCCAGCAGCCAGGGGGCTCCCAGGGGGACCGGGGAGCTGTTTTTT. Translation: CASSQGAPRGTGELFF.

V and J are TRBV5-1 and TRBJ1-1; 11 bases agree with TRBD1. There are 16 residues in the CDR3. The germline gives CDR1 SGHRS, CDR2 YFSETQ. Trimming removed 0 bases from V and 6 bases from J; junction bases left unmatched: 7. CDR3 nucleotide sequence: TGCGCCAGCAGCTTGGCGGGCGGGACAGGGGGTGCTGAAGCTTTCTTT. Translating gives CASSLAGGTGGAEAFF.

The V call is TRBV5-1, the J call TRBJ2-7; the D gene is possibly TRBD2 (5 bases). The CDR3 sequence is 12 residues long. Germline CDR1 SGHRS, CDR2 YFSETQ. Trimming shortened V by 4 bases and J by 7 bases, and 12 bases separated the two germline ends. The CDR3 nucleotides read TGCGCCAGCAGCACCGAGGGATGGGAGCAGTACTTC. It specifies CASSTEGWEQYF.

This chain connects TRBV10-3 to TRBJ2-6; 10 positions agree with TRBD1. The V gene's germline CDR1 is ENHRY and CDR2 SYGVKD. The CDR3 sequence is 15 residues long. V was clipped by 10 bases and J by 2 bases; unmatched bases: 5. CDR3 residues: CASRDRGTGANVLTF. The CDR3 nucleotides are TGTGCCAGCCGGGACAGGGGAACTGGGGCCAACGTCCTGACTTTC.

V usage is TRBV29-1 and J usage is TRBJ2-2, with 7 bases aligning to TRBD2. The germline V gene has CDR1 SQVTM and CDR2 ANQGSEA. This CDR3 region has 13 residues. The trim removed 4 bases at V and 6 bases at J, leaving 5 bases unmatched. The CDR3 nucleotides are TGCAGCGTTGTCGGGGGAGGGGCCGGGGAGCTGTTTTTT. It specifies CSVVGGGAGELFF.

The chain has TRBV6-6 and TRBJ2-6, with D possibly TRBD2 on 5 matching bases. Trimming stripped 5 bases from V and 2 bases from J, with 13 bases between. The CDR3 totals 16 residues. In germline, CDR1 is MNHNY, CDR2 SVGAGI (reference sequence). CDR3 sequence: CASSRTGLTGANVLTF. CDR3 DNA: TGTGCCAGCAGTCGGACGGGGTTAACTGGGGCCAACGTCCTGACTTTC.

This clone has only one observation. This rearrangement joins TRBV27 to TRBJ2-1; perhaps TRBD1 as D (6 bases). The CDR3 length is 17 residues. Germline loops: CDR1 MNHEY, CDR2 SMNVEV (reference sequence). With 5 bases removed from V and 2 bases from J, the gap between germline ends came to 19 bases. The CDR3 DNA reads TGTGCCAGCAGTAGCCAAACAGGGCCTAGACCCTACAATGAGCAGTTCTTC. Amino acid sequence: CASSSQTGPRPYNEQFF.

The rearrangement links TRBV24-1 to TRBJ2-7; D remains unclear. CDR1 KGHDR and CDR2 SFDVKD come from the germline V gene. Trimming removed 9 bases at V and 4 bases at J, with 12 bases between. The CDR3 spans 12 residues. The CDR3 spells CATRGDTYEQYF. The DNA for the CDR3 is TGTGCCACCCGTGGAGACACATACGAGCAGTACTTC.

This clone was detected a few times. The genes are TRBV30 and TRBJ1-3; D is unresolved. Deletions cut 1 base from V and 1 base from J, with 8 bases between. The CDR3 runs to 14 residues. Per germline, CDR1 GTSNPN and CDR2 SVGIG (reference sequence). This CDR3 is CAWSGSGSGNTIYF. CDR3 DNA sequence: TGTGCCTGGAGTGGGAGTGGGTCTGGAAACACCATATATTTT.

This clone was recorded only once. As DNA, the CDR3 is TGCGCCAGCAGCCAAGTGGGACAGGGTGAAAAACTGTTTTTT. Translation: CASSQVGQGEKLFF. This rearrangement joins TRBV4-1 to TRBJ1-4; 9 bases align to TRBD1. Trimming at V came to 1 base and at J to 7 bases, leaving 1 base not matched to a gene. Germline CDR1 and CDR2: MGHRA and YSYEKL. CDR3 length: 14 amino acids.

The rearrangement joins TRBV7-9 to TRBJ2-7; 8 bases map to TRBD1. The CDR3 is 13 amino acids. Germline V gene sequence: CDR1 SEHNR, CDR2 FQNEAQ (reference sequence). The ends lost 8 bases at V and 4 bases at J; junction bases unmatched: 7. The DNA for the CDR3 is TGTGCCAGCGGGCGTACAGGGGGATACGAGCAGTACTTC. Its protein is CASGRTGGYEQYF. Drawing the rest from reference TRBV7-9 and TRBJ2-7, the complete variable domain is DTGVSQNPRHKITKRGQNVTFRCDPISEHNRLYWYRQTLGQGPEFLTYFQNEAQLEKSRLLSDRFSAERPKGSFSTLEIQRTEQGDSAMYLCASGRTGGYEQYFGPGTRLTVT.

The genes are TRBV11-3 and TRBJ2-3; D possibly corresponds to TRBD1 (5 bases). The CDR3 sequence is 14 residues long. CDR1 SGHNT and CDR2 YENEEA come from the germline V gene. V was shortened by 5 bases and J by 2 bases, with 11 bases between the two germline ends. The CDR3 sequence is CASSRQGYTDTQYF. CDR3 DNA: TGTGCCAGCAGCCGGCAGGGCTACACAGATACGCAGTATTTT.

The chain uses TRBV12-3 or TRBV12-4 and TRBJ2-7; 7 bases map to TRBD1. The ends lost 8 bases at V and 0 bases at J; junction bases unmatched: 4. This CDR3 contains 13 residues. The CDR3 DNA is TGTGCCAGCCTGGGACAGCTCTCCTACGAGCAGTACTTC. Protein sequence: CASLGQLSYEQYF.

This chain joins TRBV11-3 and TRBJ2-3; 13 positions agree with TRBD2. V shed 3 bases and J 3 bases; nucleotides not matched to a gene: 6. Germline loops: CDR1 SGHNT, CDR2 YENEEA. The CDR3 sequence is 17 residues long. The CDR3 reads CASSFRTSGGRTDTQYF. The CDR3 DNA sequence: TGTGCCAGCAGCTTTAGGACTAGCGGGGGTAGGACAGATACGCAGTATTTT.

V is TRBV27 and J is TRBJ2-7; D is perhaps TRBD2 (5 bases). The V gene's germline CDR1 is MNHEY and CDR2 SMNVEV (reference sequence). Trimming took 5 bases from V and 7 from J, leaving 18 bases between them. The CDR3 length is 14 residues. The DNA for the CDR3 is TGTGCCAGCAGTGTCCGACGGGATTTGAGGGAGCAGTACTTC. As protein: CASSVRRDLREQYF.

The chain is built from TRBV9 and TRBJ2-1; 7 bases line up with TRBD2. J gave up 7 bases and V 4 bases, and 11 bases lay outside the gene matches. The germline V gene encodes CDR1 SGDLS and CDR2 YYNGEE. CDR3 length: 15 residues. This chain's CDR3 is CASSLSGEGLNEQFF. The CDR3 DNA reads as TGTGCCAGCAGCTTGAGCGGGGAGGGGTTAAATGAGCAGTTCTTC.

The rearrangement links TRBV5-1 to TRBJ2-1; TRBD1 matches 8 bases. The CDR3 is 17 amino acids. The trim removed 4 bases at V and 5 bases at J, leaving 14 bases unmatched. In germline, CDR1 is SGHRS, CDR2 YFSETQ. The CDR3 loop reads CASSIQGVGRYNNEQFF. The CDR3 coding sequence is TGCGCCAGCAGCATACAGGGGGTTGGGCGTTACAACAATGAGCAGTTCTTC. The full variable domain, its missing parts supplied by reference TRBV5-1 and TRBJ2-1, is KAGVTQTPRYLIKTRGQQVTLSCSPISGHRSVSWYQQTPGQGLQFLFEYFSETQRNKGNFPGRFSGRQFSNSRSEMNVSTLELGDSALYLCASSIQGVGRYNNEQFFGPGTRLTVL.